A single sample gave rise to the 24 T cell receptor beta chains below, sequenced in a study of blood T cell repertoires in COVID-19. Some clones are missing from TCRdb's copy, which holds only in-frame ones; the method was immunoSEQ multiplex PCR. Here the sample spans approximately 200,000 clones, 75% to 85% being singletons. The specimen sequenced was PBMCs or T cells enriched from blood (not recorded which). Receptors were obtained from a man aged 35-49 years who had recovered from COVID-19.

This chain connects TRBV10-1 to TRBJ1-1; D perhaps matches TRBD1 (5 bases). Germline V CDR1 and CDR2: WNHNN, SYGVQD (reference sequence). The CDR3 is 15 amino acids. V gave up 3 bases and J gave up 1 base, with 12 bases separating them. CDR3 nucleotide sequence: TGCGCCAGCAGTGACCAATTGGGGGGGAACACTGAAGCTTTCTTT. Amino acid sequence: CASSDQLGGNTEAFF.

The V gene is TRBV5-6, the J gene TRBJ2-7; tentatively, D is TRBD2 (5 bases). The CDR3 is 14 amino acids. Per the germline V gene, CDR1 is SGHDT and CDR2 is YYEEEE. V lost 3 bases to trimming and J lost 5 bases, with 15 bases between them. The CDR3 loop reads CASSSAPLGDEQYF. CDR3 nucleotides: TGTGCCAGCAGCTCAGCACCCCTGGGAGACGAGCAGTACTTC.

The chain uses TRBV7-2 and TRBJ1-3, with D possibly matching TRBD1 (6 bases). CDR3 length equals 14 residues. The germline gives CDR1 SGHTA, CDR2 FQGNSA. With 5 bases removed from V and 3 bases from J, the gap between germline ends came to 11 bases. CDR3 sequence: CASSISGVGNTIYF. DNA of the CDR3: TGTGCCAGCAGCATCTCAGGGGTTGGAAACACCATATATTTT.

The CDR3 DNA follows: TGTGCCAGCAGCTTGAGGACAGGGGCCTACCTCATCTACGAGCAGTACTTC. Translating it yields CASSLRTGAYLIYEQYF. V usage is TRBV5-6 and J usage is TRBJ2-7; 9 bases agree with TRBD1. With 1 base clipped from V and 3 bases from J, the junction kept 11 bases outside the gene matches. Germline loops: CDR1 SGHDT, CDR2 YYEEEE. This CDR3 has 17 residues.

This clone appeared once. The chain uses TRBV5-1 and TRBJ2-2; TRBD1 aligns across 7 bases. The CDR3 extends over 15 amino acids. Trimming removed 4 bases from V and 0 bases from J; junction bases left unmatched: 3. CDR1 and CDR2 from the germline V gene are SGHRS and YFSETQ. In DNA form, the CDR3 reads TGCGCCAGCAGCCCCGGGACAGCGAACACCGGGGAGCTGTTTTTT. Its protein product is CASSPGTANTGELFF.

The chain recombines TRBV19 with TRBJ1-5; 7 positions match TRBD1. Per germline, CDR1 LNHDA and CDR2 SQIVND (reference sequence). This CDR3 is built from 13 residues. J was trimmed by 4 bases and V by 11 bases; bases with no gene match: 8. CDR3 residues: CAAATGFNQPQHF. CDR3 nucleotide sequence: TGTGCCGCCGCGACAGGGTTTAATCAGCCCCAGCATTTT.

This chain uses TRBV18 with TRBJ2-1; 7 nucleotides agree with TRBD2. Germline CDR1 KGHSH, CDR2 LQKENI. The V segment lost 3 bases and the J segment 6 bases; nucleotides outside the gene matches: 5. The CDR3 loop spans 14 amino acids. The CDR3 here is CASSPGLEINEQFF. The CDR3 nucleotides are TGTGCCAGCTCACCTGGACTAGAAATCAATGAGCAGTTCTTC. The full variable domain, rest sourced from reference TRBV18 and TRBJ2-1, is NAGVMQNPRHLVRRRGQEARLRCSPMKGHSHVYWYRQLPEEGLKFMVYLQKENIIDESGMPKERFSAEFPKEGPSILRIQQVVRGDSAAYFCASSPGLEINEQFFGPGTRLTVL.

The gene calls are TRBV13 and TRBJ2-1; tentative D call: TRBD1 (5 bases). Germline CDR1 and CDR2: PRHDT and FYEKMQ (reference sequence). Trimming removed 8 bases from V and 7 bases from J, with 15 bases in between. This CDR3 comprises 13 residues. In nucleotides, the CDR3 is TGTGCCAGCTCCGGCAGGGTATTGAATGAGCAGTTCTTC. This encodes CASSGRVLNEQFF.

This clone was seen many times. This chain connects TRBV11-2 to TRBJ2-3; perhaps TRBD2 as D (7 bases). Germline V gene data show CDR1 as SGHAT and CDR2 as FQNNGV. The V and J ends lost 2 bases and 2 bases respectively, with 11 bases between them. CDR3 length: 15 amino acids. The CDR3 spells CASSLRRGATDTQYF. The CDR3 coding sequence is TGTGCCAGCAGCTTAAGACGGGGGGCCACAGATACGCAGTATTTT.

This sequence joins TRBV5-1 and TRBJ2-5; D perhaps matches TRBD2 (5 bases). Per germline, CDR1 SGHRS and CDR2 YFSETQ. V lost 1 base and J lost 5, with 12 bases in between. The CDR3 runs to 14 residues. The CDR3 spells CASSLLSGEETQYF. CDR3 DNA: TGCGCCAGCAGCTTGCTGTCCGGGGAGGAGACCCAGTACTTC.

The chain recombines TRBV25-1 with TRBJ1-3, with 9 bases identical to TRBD1. J was trimmed by 0 bases and V by 1 base; bases with no gene match: 7. The CDR3 extends over 18 amino acids. The germline CDR1 and CDR2 sequences are MGHDK and SYGVNS. CDR3 DNA sequence: TGTGCCAGCAGTGAATTAGGGACAGGGAAGGTCTCTGGAAACACCATATATTTT. Translation gives CASSELGTGKVSGNTIYF.

This rearrangement joins TRBV30 to TRBJ1-4, with a weak D call TRBD1 (5 bases). This CDR3 is built from 16 residues. Looked up from germline, CDR1 is GTSNPN and CDR2 is SVGIG (reference sequence). Trimming took 1 base from V and 3 from J, leaving 15 bases between them. The CDR3 bases are TGTGCCTGGAGTGCCCGGCAGGGAGGGTCTAATGAAAAACTGTTTTTT. This codes for CAWSARQGGSNEKLFF.

The chain couples TRBV2 to TRBJ1-1; D perhaps matches TRBD1 (6 bases). This CDR3 comprises 15 residues. V was cut by 4 bases and J by 1 base, with 13 bases left in between. In germline, CDR1 is SNHLY, CDR2 FYNNEI. The DNA of the CDR3 is TGTGCCAGCAGTGTGATCCTGACAGGGAACACTGAAGCTTTCTTT. This gives the protein CASSVILTGNTEAFF.

The chain employs TRBV21-1 and TRBJ1-4; TRBD1, as called in the table, went unchecked against the DNA. TRBV21-1 is listed as a pseudogene. The CDR3 spans 20 residues. This CDR3 reads CASTEEGPGQGAREDEKLFF. The CDR3 DNA is TGTGCCAGCACCGAAGAAGGACCGGGACAGGGGGCTAGGGAAGATGAAAAACTGTTTTTT.

The chain has TRBV30 and TRBJ2-5; no reliable D call. The CDR3 is 12 residues long. With 0 bases removed from V and 6 bases from J, the gap between germline ends came to 8 bases. Germline assignment: CDR1 GTSNPN and CDR2 SVGIG (reference sequence). The chain's CDR3 is CAWSVLRQTQYF. In DNA, the CDR3 is TGTGCCTGGAGTGTACTAAGGCAGACCCAGTACTTC.

The V gene is TRBV30, the J gene TRBJ1-5, with 7 bases identical to TRBD1. The CDR3 totals 18 residues. V was pared by 2 bases and J by 1 base, with 14 bases of the junction left unmatched. From germline, CDR1 is GTSNPN and CDR2 SVGIG (reference sequence). This CDR3 reads CAWSPSYSTGRSNQPQHF. CDR3 in DNA: TGTGCCTGGAGTCCCTCTTACTCGACAGGGCGAAGCAATCAGCCCCAGCATTTT.

The chain joins TRBV7-6 to TRBJ2-5; TRBD1 agrees at 10 bases. Per germline, CDR1 SGHVS and CDR2 FNYEAQ. CDR3 length: 15 residues. J gave up 6 bases and V 8 bases, and 12 bases lay outside the gene matches. The CDR3 here is CASRPGQGTLKTQYF. As DNA, the CDR3 is TGTGCCAGCCGACCGGGACAGGGGACGTTAAAGACCCAGTACTTC.

The rearrangement joins TRBV10-3 to TRBJ1-1; D may be TRBD1 (6 bases). V gave up 4 bases and J gave up 3 bases, with 12 bases separating them. This CDR3 contains 14 residues. Germline CDR1 is ENHRY and CDR2 is SYGVKD. The CDR3: CAISVTGRDTEAFF. CDR3 in DNA: TGTGCCATCAGTGTAACAGGGAGGGACACTGAAGCTTTCTTT.

The V call is TRBV30, the J call TRBJ1-6; TRBD1 aligns across 9 bases. Germline assignment: CDR1 GTSNPN and CDR2 SVGIG (reference sequence). V trimming: 7 bases; J trimming: 7 bases; junction bases outside the gene matches: 2. This CDR3 is built from 12 residues. The CDR3 DNA follows: TGTGCCTCCGGGACAGGGAATTCACCCCTCCACTTT. Translation gives CASGTGNSPLHF.

This chain joins TRBV19 and TRBJ2-2, with D perhaps matching TRBD2 (7 bases). The V gene's germline CDR1 is LNHDA and CDR2 SQIVND (reference sequence). This CDR3 spans 15 amino acids. Trimming cost V 7 bases and J 2 bases, with 14 bases left between them. As DNA, the CDR3 is TGTGCCAGTAACCGGGGGGCCCCTAACACCGGGGAGCTGTTTTTT. Encoded protein: CASNRGAPNTGELFF.

Concerning this clone itself: Other DNA sequences in this specimen translate into the identical CDR3. The chain employs TRBV18 and TRBJ2-2, with D uncertain. The V end was cut by 2 bases, the J end by 4 bases, with 8 bases between. The CDR3 has 14 residues. The germline CDR1 and CDR2 sequences are KGHSH and LQKENI. CDR3 residues: CASSPGSGTGELFF. The CDR3 DNA follows: TGTGCCAGCTCACCAGGGTCGGGCACCGGGGAGCTGTTTTTT.

V is TRBV24-1 and J is TRBJ2-1; TRBD2 aligns across 11 bases. V lost 6 bases to trimming and J lost 8 bases; unmatched junction nucleotides: 5. Germline assignment: CDR1 KGHDR and CDR2 SFDVKD. This CDR3 is built from 14 residues. Written as DNA, the CDR3 is TGTGCCACCAGTAACCCGGGACTAGCGGATGAGCAGTTCTTC. Amino acid sequence: CATSNPGLADEQFF.

The V call is TRBV6-5, the J call TRBJ1-4; tentatively, D is TRBD1 (5 bases). The ends were cut back, 7 bases at V and 8 bases at J, with 8 bases in the middle. CDR3 size: 11 residues. The germline CDR1 and CDR2 sequences are MNHEY and SVGAGI. The CDR3: CASTRGEKLFF. Here the CDR3 DNA reads TGTGCCAGCACCCGGGGGGAAAAACTGTTTTTT.

This chain links TRBV9 with TRBJ1-3, with 7 bases fitting TRBD1. V trimming: 4 bases; J trimming: 0 bases; junction bases outside the gene matches: 7. The germline CDR1 and CDR2 sequences are SGDLS and YYNGEE. The CDR3 runs to 16 residues. In nucleotides, the CDR3 is TGTGCCAGCAGCCTTCAGGGGGGAATCTCTGGAAACACCATATATTTT. Translated, it gives CASSLQGGISGNTIYF.